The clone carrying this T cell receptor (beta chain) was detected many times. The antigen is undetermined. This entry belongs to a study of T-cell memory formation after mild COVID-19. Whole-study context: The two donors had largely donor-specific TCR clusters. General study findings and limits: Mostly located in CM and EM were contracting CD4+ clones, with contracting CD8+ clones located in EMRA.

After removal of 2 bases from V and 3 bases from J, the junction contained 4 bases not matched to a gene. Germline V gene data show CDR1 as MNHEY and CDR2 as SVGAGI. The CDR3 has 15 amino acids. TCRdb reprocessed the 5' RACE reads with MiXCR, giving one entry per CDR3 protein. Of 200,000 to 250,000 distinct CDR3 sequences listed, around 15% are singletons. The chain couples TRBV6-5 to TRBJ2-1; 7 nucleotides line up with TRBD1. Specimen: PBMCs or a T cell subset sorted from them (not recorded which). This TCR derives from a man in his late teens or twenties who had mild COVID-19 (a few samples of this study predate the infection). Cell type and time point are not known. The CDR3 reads CASSYETGFYNEQFF. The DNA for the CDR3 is TGTGCCAGCAGTTACGAGACAGGGTTCTACAATGAGCAGTTCTTC.